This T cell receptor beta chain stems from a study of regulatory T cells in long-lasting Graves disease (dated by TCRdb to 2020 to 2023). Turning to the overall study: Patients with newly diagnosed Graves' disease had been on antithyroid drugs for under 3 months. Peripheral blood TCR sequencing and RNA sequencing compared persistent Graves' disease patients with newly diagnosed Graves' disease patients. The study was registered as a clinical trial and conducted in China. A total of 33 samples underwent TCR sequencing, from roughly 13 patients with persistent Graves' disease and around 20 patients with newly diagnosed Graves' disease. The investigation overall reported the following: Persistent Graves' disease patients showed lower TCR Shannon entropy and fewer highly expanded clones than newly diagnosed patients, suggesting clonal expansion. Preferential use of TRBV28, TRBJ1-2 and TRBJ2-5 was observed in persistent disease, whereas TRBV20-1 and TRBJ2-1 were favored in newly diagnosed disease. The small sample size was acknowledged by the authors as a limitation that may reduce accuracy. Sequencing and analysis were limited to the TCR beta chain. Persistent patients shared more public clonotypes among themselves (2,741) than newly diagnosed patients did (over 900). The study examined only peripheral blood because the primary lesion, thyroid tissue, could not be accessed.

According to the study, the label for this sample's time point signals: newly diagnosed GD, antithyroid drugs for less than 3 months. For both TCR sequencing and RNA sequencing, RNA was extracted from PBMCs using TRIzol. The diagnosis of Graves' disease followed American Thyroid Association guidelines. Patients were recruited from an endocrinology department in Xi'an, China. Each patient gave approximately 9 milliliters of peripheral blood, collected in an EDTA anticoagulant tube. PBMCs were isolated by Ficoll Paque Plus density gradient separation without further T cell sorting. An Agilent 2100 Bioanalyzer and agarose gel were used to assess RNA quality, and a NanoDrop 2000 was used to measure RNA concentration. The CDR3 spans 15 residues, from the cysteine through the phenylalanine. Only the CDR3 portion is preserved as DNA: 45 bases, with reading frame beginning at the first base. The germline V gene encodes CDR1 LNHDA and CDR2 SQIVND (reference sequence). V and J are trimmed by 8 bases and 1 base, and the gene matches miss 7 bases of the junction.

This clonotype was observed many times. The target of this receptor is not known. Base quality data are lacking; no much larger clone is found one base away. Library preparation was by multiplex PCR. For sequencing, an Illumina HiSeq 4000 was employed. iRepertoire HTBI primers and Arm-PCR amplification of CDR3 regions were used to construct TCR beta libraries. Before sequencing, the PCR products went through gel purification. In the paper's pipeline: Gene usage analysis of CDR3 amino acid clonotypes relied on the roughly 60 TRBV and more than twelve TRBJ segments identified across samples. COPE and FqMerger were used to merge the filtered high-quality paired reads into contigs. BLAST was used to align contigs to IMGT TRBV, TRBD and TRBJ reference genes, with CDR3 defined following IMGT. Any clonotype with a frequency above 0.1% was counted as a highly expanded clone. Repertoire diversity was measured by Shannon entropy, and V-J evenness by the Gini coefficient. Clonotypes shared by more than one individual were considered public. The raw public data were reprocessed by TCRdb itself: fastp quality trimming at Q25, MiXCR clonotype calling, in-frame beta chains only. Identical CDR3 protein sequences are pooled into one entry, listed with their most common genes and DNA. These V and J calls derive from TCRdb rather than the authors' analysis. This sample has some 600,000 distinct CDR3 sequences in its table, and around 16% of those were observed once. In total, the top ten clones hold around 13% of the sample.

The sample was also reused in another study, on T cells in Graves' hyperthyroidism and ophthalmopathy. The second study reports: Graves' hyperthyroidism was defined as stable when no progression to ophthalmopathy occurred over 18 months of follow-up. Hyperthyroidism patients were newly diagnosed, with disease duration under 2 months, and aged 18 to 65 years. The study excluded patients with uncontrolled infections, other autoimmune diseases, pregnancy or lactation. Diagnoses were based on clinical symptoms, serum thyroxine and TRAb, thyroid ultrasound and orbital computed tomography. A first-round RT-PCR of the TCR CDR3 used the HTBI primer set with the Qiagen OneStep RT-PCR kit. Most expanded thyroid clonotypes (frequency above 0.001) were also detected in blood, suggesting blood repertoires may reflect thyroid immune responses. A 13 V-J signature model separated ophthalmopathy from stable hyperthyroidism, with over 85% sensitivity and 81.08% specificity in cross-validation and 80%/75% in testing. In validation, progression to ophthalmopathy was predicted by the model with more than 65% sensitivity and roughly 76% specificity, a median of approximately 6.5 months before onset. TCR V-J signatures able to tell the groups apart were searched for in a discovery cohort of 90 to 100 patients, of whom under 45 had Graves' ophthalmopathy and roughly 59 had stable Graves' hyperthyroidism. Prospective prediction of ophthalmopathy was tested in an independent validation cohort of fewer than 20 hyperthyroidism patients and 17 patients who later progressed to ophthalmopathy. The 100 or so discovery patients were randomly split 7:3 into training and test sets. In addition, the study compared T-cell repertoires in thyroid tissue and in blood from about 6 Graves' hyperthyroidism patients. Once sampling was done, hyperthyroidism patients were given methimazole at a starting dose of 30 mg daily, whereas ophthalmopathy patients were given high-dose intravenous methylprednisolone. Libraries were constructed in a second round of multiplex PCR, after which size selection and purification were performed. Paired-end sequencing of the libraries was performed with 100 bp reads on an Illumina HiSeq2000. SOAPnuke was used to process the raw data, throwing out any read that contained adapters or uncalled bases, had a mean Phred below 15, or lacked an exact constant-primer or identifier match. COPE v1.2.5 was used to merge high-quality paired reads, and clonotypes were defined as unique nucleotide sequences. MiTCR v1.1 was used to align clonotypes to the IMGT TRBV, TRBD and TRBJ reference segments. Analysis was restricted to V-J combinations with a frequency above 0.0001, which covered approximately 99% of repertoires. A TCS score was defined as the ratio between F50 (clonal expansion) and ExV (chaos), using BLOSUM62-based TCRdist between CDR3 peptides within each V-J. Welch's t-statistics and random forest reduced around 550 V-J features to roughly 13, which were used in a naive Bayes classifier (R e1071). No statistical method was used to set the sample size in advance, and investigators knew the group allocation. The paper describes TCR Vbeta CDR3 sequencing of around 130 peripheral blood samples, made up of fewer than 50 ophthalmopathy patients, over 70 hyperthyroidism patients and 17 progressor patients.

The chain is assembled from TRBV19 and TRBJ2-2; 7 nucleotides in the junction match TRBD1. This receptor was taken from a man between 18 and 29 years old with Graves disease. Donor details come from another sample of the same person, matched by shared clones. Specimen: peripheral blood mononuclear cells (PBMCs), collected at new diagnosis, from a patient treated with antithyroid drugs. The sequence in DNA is TGTGCCAGTCGCCTGACAGGGAAGAACACCGGGGAGCTGTTTTTT. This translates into CASRLTGKNTGELFF.